This T cell receptor beta chain was sequenced during a study of blood T cell repertoires in COVID-19. The assay was immunoSEQ multiplex PCR, and TCRdb's table has in-frame clones only and misses some. The sample holds some 240,000 clones, over 75% seen once. The V segment lost 5 bases and the J segment 7 bases; nucleotides outside the gene matches: 5. Germline V lookup: CDR1 MNHEY, CDR2 SVGEGT. The CDR3 covers 14 residues. The gene calls are TRBV6-2 or TRBV6-3 and TRBJ2-1, with 10 bases lining up with TRBD1. The sequenced sample consisted of PBMCs or T cells enriched from blood (not recorded which). The source of this sequence is a woman aged 40-49 years who had been exposed to COVID-19. CDR3 loop: CASSPGQGLNEQFF. CDR3 DNA sequence: TGTGCCAGCAGTCCGGGACAGGGGTTAAATGAGCAGTTCTTC.